The T cell receptor (beta chain) under discussion was sequenced for a study of blood T cell repertoires in COVID-19. Whole-study context: Samples taken during acute and convalescent COVID-19 were collected in the United States, Italy and Spain. The cDNA or gDNA used as material had been derived from T cells, B-cell-depleted T cells, or PBMCs.

Including both end residues, the CDR3 is 15 amino acids long. Looked up from germline, CDR1 is SGHAT and CDR2 is FQNNGV. How the authors handled the data: Estimation of nucleated cell counts was performed using reference gene primer amplification. Some clones are missing from TCRdb's copy, which holds only in-frame ones; the method was immunoSEQ multiplex PCR. Clonal size and the V and J genes are those of that table, whereas D and trimming came from the DNA. The sample has roughly 77,000 clones, 75% to 85% seen once; the top ten hold around 4.7%. This clone was counted once. Because the CDR3's place on the DNA is in doubt, the DNA is left out and the CDR3 is given as listed by TCRdb.

The rearrangement uses TRBV11-2 and TRBJ1-1. The clonotype was recovered from a woman aged 65 to 85 with acute or convalescent COVID-19. The sequencing input was peripheral blood. This CDR3 reads CASRFGAGGGTEAFF.